This T cell receptor beta chain was found in a study of OX40 agonist ivuxolimab in advanced cancers. CDR1 is SGHTA and CDR2 is FQGNSA in the germline V gene. The CDR3 runs 13 residues. Losses at the gene ends were 8 bases for V and 3 bases for J; bases not matched to a gene: 2. Only in-frame clones appear in the TCRdb table, and some are missing; sequencing was by immunoSEQ multiplex PCR. Altogether tens of thousands of clones are present, over 75% being singletons, with the ten largest covering under 8.5%. The sample here was CD4+ or CD8+ T cells sorted from blood, taken in a trial of the OX40 agonist ivuxolimab. The clonotype comes from an adult with an advanced solid tumor such as melanoma, head and neck, liver or kidney cancer. The rearrangement links TRBV7-2 to TRBJ2-7, with 12 bases fitting TRBD1. The CDR3 protein is CASGDRGHYEQYF. CDR3 DNA: TGTGCCAGCGGGGACAGGGGGCACTACGAGCAGTACTTC.